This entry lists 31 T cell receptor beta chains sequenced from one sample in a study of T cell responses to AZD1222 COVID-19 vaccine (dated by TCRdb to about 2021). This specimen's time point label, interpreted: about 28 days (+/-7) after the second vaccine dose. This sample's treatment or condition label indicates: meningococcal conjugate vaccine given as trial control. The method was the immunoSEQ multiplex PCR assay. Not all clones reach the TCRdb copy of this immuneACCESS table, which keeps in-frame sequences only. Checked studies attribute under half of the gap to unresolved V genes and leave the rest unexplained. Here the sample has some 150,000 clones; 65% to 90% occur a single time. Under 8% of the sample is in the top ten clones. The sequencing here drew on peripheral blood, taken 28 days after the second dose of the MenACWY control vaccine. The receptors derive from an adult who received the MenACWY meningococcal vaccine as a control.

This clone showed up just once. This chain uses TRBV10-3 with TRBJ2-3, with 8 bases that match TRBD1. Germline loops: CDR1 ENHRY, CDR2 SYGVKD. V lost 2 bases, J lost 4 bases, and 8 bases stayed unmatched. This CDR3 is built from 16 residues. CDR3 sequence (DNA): TGTGCCATCAGTGAGACGGGACAGGCCTGGCCAGATACGCAGTATTTT. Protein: CAISETGQAWPDTQYF.

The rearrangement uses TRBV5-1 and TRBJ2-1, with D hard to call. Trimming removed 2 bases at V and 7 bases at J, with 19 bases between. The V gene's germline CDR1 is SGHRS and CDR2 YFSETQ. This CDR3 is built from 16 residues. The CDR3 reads CASSLGQFNVGNEQFF. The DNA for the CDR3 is TGCGCCAGCAGCTTAGGTCAGTTTAACGTAGGGAATGAGCAGTTCTTC.

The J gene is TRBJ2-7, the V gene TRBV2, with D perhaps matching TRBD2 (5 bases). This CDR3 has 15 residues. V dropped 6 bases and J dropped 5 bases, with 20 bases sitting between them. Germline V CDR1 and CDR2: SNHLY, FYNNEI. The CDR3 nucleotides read TGTGCCAGCAGGGACGGGATGTCGGTTCCCGACGAGCAGTACTTC. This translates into CASRDGMSVPDEQYF. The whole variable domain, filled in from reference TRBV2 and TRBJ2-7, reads EPEVTQTPSHQVTQMGQEVILRCVPISNHLYFYWYRQILGQKVEFLVSFYNNEISEKSEIFDDQFSVERPDGSNFTLKIRSTKLEDSAMYFCASRDGMSVPDEQYFGPGTRLTVT.

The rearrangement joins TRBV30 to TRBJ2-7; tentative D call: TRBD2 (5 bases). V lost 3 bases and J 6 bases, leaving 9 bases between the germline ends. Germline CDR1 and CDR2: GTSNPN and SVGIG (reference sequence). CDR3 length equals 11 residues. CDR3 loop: CAWRLVGEQYF. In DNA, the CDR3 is TGTGCCTGGAGACTAGTCGGCGAGCAGTACTTC.

The CDR3 spells CASSLSSQATNEKLFF. The CDR3 nucleotides read TGTGCCAGCAGCTTATCCAGTCAAGCAACTAATGAAAAACTGTTTTTT. This sequence joins TRBV7-6 and TRBJ1-4; no firm D call. V was clipped by 2 bases and J by 0 bases, with 10 bases between them. CDR1 SGHVS and CDR2 FNYEAQ come from the germline V gene. The CDR3 has 16 amino acids.

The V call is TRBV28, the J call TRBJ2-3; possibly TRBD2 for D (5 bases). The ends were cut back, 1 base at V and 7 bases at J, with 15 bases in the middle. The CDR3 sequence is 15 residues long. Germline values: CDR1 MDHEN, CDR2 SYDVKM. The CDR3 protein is CASSLYEGTRNTQYF. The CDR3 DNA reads TGTGCCAGCAGTTTATACGAGGGTACTAGGAATACGCAGTATTTT.

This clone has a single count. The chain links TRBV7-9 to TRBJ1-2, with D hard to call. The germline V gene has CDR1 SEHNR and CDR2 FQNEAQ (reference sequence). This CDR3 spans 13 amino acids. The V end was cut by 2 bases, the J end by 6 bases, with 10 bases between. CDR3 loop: CASSLTLSDGYTF. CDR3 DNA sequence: TGTGCCAGCAGCTTAACCCTCTCGGATGGCTACACCTTC.

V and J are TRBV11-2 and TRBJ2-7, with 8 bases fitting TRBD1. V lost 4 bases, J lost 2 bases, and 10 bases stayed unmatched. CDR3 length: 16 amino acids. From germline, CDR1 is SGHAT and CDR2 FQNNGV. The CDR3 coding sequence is TGTGCCAGCAGCTACACAAACAGGGGGATCGCCTACGAGCAGTACGTC. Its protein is CASSYTNRGIAYEQYV.

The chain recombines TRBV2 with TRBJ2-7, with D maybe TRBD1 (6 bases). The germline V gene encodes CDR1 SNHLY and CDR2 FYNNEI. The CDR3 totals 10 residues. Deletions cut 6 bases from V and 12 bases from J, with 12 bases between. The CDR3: CASRDRRGYV. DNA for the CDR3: TGTGCCAGCAGGGACAGACGGGGGTACGTC.

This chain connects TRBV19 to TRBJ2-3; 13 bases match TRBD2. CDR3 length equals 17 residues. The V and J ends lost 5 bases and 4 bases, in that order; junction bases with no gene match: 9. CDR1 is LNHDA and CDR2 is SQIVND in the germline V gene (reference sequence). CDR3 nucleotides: TGTGCCAGTAGTTCCCCGGGACTAGCGGGGAGGGCAGATACGCAGTATTTT. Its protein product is CASSSPGLAGRADTQYF. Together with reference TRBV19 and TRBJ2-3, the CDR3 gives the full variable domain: DGGITQSPKYLFRKEGQNVTLSCEQNLNHDAMYWYRQDPGQGLRLIYYSQIVNDFQKGDIAEGYSVSREKKESFPLTVTSAQKNPTAFYLCASSSPGLAGRADTQYFGPGTRLTVL.

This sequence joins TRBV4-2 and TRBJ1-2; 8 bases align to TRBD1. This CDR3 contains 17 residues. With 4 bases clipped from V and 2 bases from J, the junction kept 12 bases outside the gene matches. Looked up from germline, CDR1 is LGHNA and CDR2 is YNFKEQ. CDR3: CASSPRSGGNGNYGYTF. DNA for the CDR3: TGTGCCAGCAGCCCACGGTCAGGGGGCAATGGGAACTATGGCTACACCTTC.

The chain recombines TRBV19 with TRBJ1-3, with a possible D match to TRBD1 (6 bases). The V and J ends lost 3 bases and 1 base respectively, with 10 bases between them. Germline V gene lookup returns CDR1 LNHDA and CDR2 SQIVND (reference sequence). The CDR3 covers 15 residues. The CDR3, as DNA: TGTGCCAGTAGTATTGCAGGGACATCTGGAAACACCATATATTTT. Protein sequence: CASSIAGTSGNTIYF.

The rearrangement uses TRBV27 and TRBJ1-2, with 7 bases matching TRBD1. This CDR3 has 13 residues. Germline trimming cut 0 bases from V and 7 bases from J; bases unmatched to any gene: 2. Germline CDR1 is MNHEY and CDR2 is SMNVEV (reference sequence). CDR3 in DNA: TGTGCCAGCAGTTTATCGCAGGGGGGTGGCTACACCTTC. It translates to CASSLSQGGGYTF.

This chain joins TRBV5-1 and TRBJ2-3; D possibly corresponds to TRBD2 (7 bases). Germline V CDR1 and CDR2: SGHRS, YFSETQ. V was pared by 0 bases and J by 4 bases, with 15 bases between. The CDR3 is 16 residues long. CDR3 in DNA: TGCGCCAGCAGCTTGGTAACGGGGGGACATGCAGATACGCAGTATTTT. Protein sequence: CASSLVTGGHADTQYF.

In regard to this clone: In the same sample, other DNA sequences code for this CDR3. DNA for the CDR3: TGCGCCAGCAGCTTAACACGAGATAACTATGGCTACACCTTC. This translates into CASSLTRDNYGYTF. The chain recombines TRBV5-1 with TRBJ1-2; D remains ambiguous. Germline loops: CDR1 SGHRS, CDR2 YFSETQ. This CDR3 is 14 amino acids long. Trimming took off 2 bases at V and 1 base at J, with 9 bases between the two ends. Complete variable domain (other parts from reference TRBV5-1 and TRBJ1-2): KAGVTQTPRYLIKTRGQQVTLSCSPISGHRSVSWYQQTPGQGLQFLFEYFSETQRNKGNFPGRFSGRQFSNSRSEMNVSTLELGDSALYLCASSLTRDNYGYTFGSGTRLTVV.

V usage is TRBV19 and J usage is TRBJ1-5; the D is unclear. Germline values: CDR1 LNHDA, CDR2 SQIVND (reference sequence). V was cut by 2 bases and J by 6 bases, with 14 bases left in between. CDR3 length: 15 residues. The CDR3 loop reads CASSIMGMIAQPQHF. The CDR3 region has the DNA TGTGCCAGTAGTATAATGGGAATGATCGCTCAGCCCCAGCATTTT.

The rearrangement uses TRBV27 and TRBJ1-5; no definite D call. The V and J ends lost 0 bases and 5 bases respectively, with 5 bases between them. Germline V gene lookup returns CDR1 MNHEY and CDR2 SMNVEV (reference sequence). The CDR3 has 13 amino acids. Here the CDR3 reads CASSLSLYQPQHF. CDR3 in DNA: TGTGCCAGCAGTTTATCCCTCTATCAGCCCCAGCATTTT.

CDR3 in DNA: TGTGCCAGCAGTTTAGAACAGGGGGTCTTCTATGGCTACACCTTC. It codes for CASSLEQGVFYGYTF. The chain has TRBV28 and TRBJ1-2; TRBD1 matches at 8 bases. Germline V gene lookup returns CDR1 MDHEN and CDR2 SYDVKM. V lost 2 bases to trimming and J lost 4 bases; unmatched junction nucleotides: 6. The CDR3 is made up of 15 amino acids.

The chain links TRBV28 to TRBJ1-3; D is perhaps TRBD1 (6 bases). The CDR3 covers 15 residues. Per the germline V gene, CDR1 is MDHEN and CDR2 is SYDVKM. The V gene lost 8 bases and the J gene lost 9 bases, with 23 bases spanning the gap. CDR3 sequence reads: CASSGSGAYFGTIYF. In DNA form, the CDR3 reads TGTGCCAGCTCGGGTTCGGGGGCTTACTTTGGCACCATATATTTT.

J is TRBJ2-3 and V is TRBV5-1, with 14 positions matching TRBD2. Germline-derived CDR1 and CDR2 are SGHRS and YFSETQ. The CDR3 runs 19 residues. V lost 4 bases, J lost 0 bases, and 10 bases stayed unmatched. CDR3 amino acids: CASSRLAGGSSLSTDTQYF. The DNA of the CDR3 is TGCGCCAGCAGCAGACTAGCGGGGGGGTCGTCTCTTAGCACAGATACGCAGTATTTT.

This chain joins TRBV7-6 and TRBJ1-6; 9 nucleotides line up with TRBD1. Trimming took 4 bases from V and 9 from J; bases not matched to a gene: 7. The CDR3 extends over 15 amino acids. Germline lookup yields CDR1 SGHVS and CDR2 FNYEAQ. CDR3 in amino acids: CASSSGQGWGSPLHF. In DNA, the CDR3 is TGTGCCAGCAGCTCTGGACAGGGGTGGGGTTCACCCCTCCACTTT.

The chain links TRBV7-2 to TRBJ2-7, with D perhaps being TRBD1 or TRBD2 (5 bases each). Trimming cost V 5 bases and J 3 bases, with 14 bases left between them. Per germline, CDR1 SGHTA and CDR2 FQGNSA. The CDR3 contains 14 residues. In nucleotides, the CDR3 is TGTGCCAGCAGCCCCGGGACGAGCAACTACGAGCAGTACTTC. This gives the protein CASSPGTSNYEQYF. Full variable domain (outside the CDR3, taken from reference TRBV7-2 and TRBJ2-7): GAGVSQSPSNKVTEKGKDVELRCDPISGHTALYWYRQSLGQGLEFLIYFQGNSAPDKSGLPSDRFSAERTGGSVSTLTIQRTQQEDSAVYLCASSPGTSNYEQYFGPGTRLTVT.

CDR3 bases: TGTGCCAGCAGCTTAGCCGAGGGACCGGATCAGCCCCAGCATTTT. It codes for CASSLAEGPDQPQHF. The chain links TRBV7-2 to TRBJ1-5, with D possibly matching TRBD1 (5 bases). Germline V gene sequence: CDR1 SGHTA, CDR2 FQGNSA. The V end lost 0 bases, the J end lost 5 bases, and 11 bases lay between the germline ends. CDR3 length: 15 amino acids.

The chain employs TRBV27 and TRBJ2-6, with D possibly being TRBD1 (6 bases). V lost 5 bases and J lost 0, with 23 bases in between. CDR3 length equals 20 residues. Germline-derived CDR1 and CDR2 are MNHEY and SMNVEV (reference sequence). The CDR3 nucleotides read TGTGCCAGCAGTCCTTCGACAGGAAAGGCCTCTCTCTCTGGGGCCAACGTCCTGACTTTC. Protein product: CASSPSTGKASLSGANVLTF.

The CDR3 DNA reads as TGTGCCAGCAGCGTAGATCGAACGAGAATTGGAAACACCATATATTTT. Translating gives CASSVDRTRIGNTIYF. The chain carries TRBV9 and TRBJ1-3; no clear D gene. V was pared by 0 bases and J by 3 bases, with 13 bases between. The CDR3 loop spans 16 amino acids. Germline CDR1 reads SGDLS; CDR2 reads YYNGEE.

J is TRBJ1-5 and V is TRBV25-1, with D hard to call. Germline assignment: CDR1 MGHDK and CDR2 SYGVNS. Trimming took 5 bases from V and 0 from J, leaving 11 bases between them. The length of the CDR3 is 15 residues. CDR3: CASSSSRYSNQPQHF. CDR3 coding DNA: TGTGCCAGCAGTTCGTCGAGATATAGCAATCAGCCCCAGCATTTT.

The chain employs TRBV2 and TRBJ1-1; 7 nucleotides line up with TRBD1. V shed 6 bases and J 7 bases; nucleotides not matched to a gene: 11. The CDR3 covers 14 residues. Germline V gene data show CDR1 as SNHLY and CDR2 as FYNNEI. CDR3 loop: CASRGNAGQNEAFF. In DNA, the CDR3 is TGTGCCAGCAGAGGGAATGCGGGACAGAATGAAGCTTTCTTT.

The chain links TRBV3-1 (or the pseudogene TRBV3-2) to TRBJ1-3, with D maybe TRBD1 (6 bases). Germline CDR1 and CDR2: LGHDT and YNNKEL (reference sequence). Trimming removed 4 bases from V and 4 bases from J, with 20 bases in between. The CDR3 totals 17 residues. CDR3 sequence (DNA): TGTGCCAGCAGCCCCCGGGACAATTCATGGGGCGGAAACACCATATATTTT. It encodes CASSPRDNSWGGNTIYF.

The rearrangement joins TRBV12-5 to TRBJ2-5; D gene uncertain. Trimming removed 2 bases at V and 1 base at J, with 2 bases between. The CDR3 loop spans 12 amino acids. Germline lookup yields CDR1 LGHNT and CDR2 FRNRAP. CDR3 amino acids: CASGLIQETQYF. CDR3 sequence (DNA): TGTGCTAGTGGTTTGATCCAAGAGACCCAGTACTTC.

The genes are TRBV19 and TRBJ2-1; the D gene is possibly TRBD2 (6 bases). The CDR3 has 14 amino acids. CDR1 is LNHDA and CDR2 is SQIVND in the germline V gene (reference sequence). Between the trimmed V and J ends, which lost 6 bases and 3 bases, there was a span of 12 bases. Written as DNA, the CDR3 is TGTGCCAGTAGGGACCCGGGACTCTACAATGAGCAGTTCTTC. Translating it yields CASRDPGLYNEQFF.

The CDR3, as DNA: TGCGCCAGCAGCCAAACAGGGTCGTCTGAAAAACTGTTTTTT. Residues: CASSQTGSSEKLFF. J is TRBJ1-4 and V is TRBV4-1, with D possibly being TRBD1 (6 bases). CDR3 length: 14 amino acids. Germline V gene sequence: CDR1 MGHRA, CDR2 YSYEKL. Trimming stripped 2 bases from V and 7 bases from J, with 11 bases between.